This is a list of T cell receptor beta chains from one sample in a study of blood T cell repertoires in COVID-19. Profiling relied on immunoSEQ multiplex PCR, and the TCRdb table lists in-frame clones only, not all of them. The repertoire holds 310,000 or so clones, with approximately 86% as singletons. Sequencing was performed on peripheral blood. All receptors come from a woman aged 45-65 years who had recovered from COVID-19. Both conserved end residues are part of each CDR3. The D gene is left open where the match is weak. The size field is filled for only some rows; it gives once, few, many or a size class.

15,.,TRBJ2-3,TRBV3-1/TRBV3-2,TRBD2,CASSLVAGAGDTQYF,TGTGCCAGCAGCCTGGTAGCGGGGGCGGGGGATACGCAGTATTTT
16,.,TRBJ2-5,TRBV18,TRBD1,CASSSSGTGGAETQYF,TGTGCCAGCTCATCCTCCGGGACAGGGGGCGCGGAGACCCAGTACTTC
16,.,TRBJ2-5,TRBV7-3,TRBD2,CASSSGLAGVQETQYF,TGTGCCAGCAGCTCCGGACTAGCGGGAGTTCAAGAGACCCAGTACTTC
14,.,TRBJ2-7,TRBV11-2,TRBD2,CASSFDGSGDSEYF,TGTGCCAGCAGCTTCGATGGTAGCGGGGACTCGGAGTACTTC
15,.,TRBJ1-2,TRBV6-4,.,CASSVTASSNYGYTF,TGTGCCAGCAGTGTAACAGCTTCTTCTAACTATGGCTACACCTTC
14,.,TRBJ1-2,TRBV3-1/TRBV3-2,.,CASSQDIRDYGYTF,TGTGCCAGCAGCCAAGATATCCGGGACTATGGCTACACCTTC
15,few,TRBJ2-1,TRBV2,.,CASSLQTRSYNEQFF,TGTGCCAGCAGTCTACAGACCCGATCCTACAATGAGCAGTTCTTC
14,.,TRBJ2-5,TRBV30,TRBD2,CAFSTSGRGETQYF,TGTGCCTTTTCCACTAGCGGGAGGGGAGAGACCCAGTACTTC
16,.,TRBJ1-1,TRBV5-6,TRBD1,CASSLGGQGLNTEAFF,TGTGCCAGCAGCTTGGGAGGACAGGGACTGAACACTGAAGCTTTCTTT
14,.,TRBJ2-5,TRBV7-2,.,CASSLPGISETQYF,TGTGCCAGCAGCCTCCCGGGGATCTCGGAGACCCAGTACTTC
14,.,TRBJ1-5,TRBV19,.,CASSIEGGVGPQHF,TGTGCCAGTAGTATAGAGGGAGGCGTAGGGCCCCAGCATTTT
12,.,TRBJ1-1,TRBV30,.,CAWSLGRFGAFF,TGTGCCTGGAGTTTAGGTAGATTCGGGGCTTTCTTT
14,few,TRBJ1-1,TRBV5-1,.,CASGTGTQGTEAFF,TGCGCCAGCGGTACCGGGACACAGGGCACTGAAGCTTTCTTT
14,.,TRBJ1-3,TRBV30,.,CAWSVGGGGNTIYF,TGTGCCTGGAGTGTGGGGGGAGGAGGAAACACCATATATTTT
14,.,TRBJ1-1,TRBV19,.,CASHRGRGYTEAFF,TGTGCCAGCCACCGGGGGAGGGGTTACACTGAAGCTTTCTTT
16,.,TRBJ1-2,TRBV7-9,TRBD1,CASSSPGTGVSYGYTF,TGTGCCAGCAGCTCCCCCGGGACAGGGGTATCCTATGGCTACACCTTC
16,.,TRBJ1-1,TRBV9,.,CASGRHRGSMNTEAFF,TGTGCCAGCGGTCGTCATAGGGGGAGCATGAACACTGAAGCTTTCTTT
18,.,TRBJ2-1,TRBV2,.,CASSDRWVDDPRDNEQFF,TGTGCCAGCAGTGATAGATGGGTCGACGATCCGAGGGACAATGAGCAGTTCTTC
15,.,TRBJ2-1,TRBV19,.,CASSIDLSGNNEQFF,TGTGCCAGTAGTATAGATCTGAGCGGTAACAATGAGCAGTTCTTC
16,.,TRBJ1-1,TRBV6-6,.,CASSGIVIGENTEAFF,TGTGCCAGCTCCGGAATCGTTATCGGGGAGAACACTGAAGCTTTCTTT
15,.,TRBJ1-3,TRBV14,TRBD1,CASSRTGTGRNTIYF,TGTGCCAGCAGCCGAACTGGGACAGGACGAAACACCATATATTTT
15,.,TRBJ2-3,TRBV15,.,CATSRGDRAGDTQYF,TGTGCCACCAGCAGAGGGGACCGCGCGGGGGATACGCAGTATTTT
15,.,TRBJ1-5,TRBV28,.,CASSVDSYSNQPQHF,TGTGCCAGCAGTGTGGACAGTTATAGCAATCAGCCCCAGCATTTT
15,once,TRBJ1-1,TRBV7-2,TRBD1,CASSLTGAPSTEAFF,TGTGCCAGCAGCTTGACAGGGGCGCCTTCCACTGAAGCTTTCTTT
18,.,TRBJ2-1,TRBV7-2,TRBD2,CASTPGLAGGISYNEQFF,TGTGCCAGCACCCCGGGACTAGCGGGGGGGATATCCTACAATGAGCAGTTCTTC
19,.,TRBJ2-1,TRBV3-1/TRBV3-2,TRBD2,CASSPQTPTSGESYNEQFF,TGTGCCAGCAGCCCACAGACCCCAACTAGCGGAGAATCCTACAATGAGCAGTTCTTC
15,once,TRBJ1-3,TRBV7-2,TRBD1,CASSLLDRAGNTIYF,TGTGCCAGCAGCTTATTGGACAGGGCTGGAAACACCATATATTTT
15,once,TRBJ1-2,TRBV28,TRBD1,CASSLMTGGGNGYTF,TGTGCCAGCAGTTTAATGACAGGGGGCGGCAATGGCTACACCTTC
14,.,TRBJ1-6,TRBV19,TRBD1,CASSLQGAGSPLHF,TGTGCCAGTAGTCTGCAGGGGGCTGGTTCACCCCTCCACTTT
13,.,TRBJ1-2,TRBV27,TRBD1,CASSPDRASGYTF,TGTGCCAGCAGTCCTGACAGGGCCAGTGGCTACACCTTC
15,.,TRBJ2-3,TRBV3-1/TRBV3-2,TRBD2,CASSGLAGDLETQYF,TGTGCCAGCAGTGGACTAGCGGGAGACTTAGAGACGCAGTATTTT
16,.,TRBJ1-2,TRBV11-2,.,CASSLGGVPELYGYTF,TGTGCCAGCAGCTTAGGGGGCGTCCCGGAACTGTATGGCTACACCTTC
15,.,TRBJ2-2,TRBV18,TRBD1,CASSPGQLNTGELFF,TGTGCCAGCTCGCCGGGACAGCTCAACACCGGGGAGCTGTTTTTT
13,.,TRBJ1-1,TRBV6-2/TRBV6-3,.,CASSPWRDTEAFF,TGTGCCAGCAGCCCCTGGCGGGACACTGAAGCTTTCTTT
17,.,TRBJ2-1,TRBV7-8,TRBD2,CASSLVAGVASYNEQFF,TGTGCCAGCAGCTTAGTAGCGGGAGTAGCATCCTACAATGAGCAGTTCTTC
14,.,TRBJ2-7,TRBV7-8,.,CASSFRTASYEQYF,TGTGCCAGCAGCTTTAGGACAGCCTCCTACGAGCAGTACTTC
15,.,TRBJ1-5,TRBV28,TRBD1,CASSWEQGAVQPQHF,TGTGCCAGCAGCTGGGAACAGGGGGCGGTTCAGCCCCAGCATTTT
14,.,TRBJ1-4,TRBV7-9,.,CASSPGTPNEKLFF,TGTGCCAGCAGCCCTGGGACTCCGAATGAAAAACTGTTTTTT
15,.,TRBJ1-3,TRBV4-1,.,CATRVDPSSGNTIYF,TGCGCCACCCGGGTTGACCCGAGCTCTGGAAACACCATATATTTT
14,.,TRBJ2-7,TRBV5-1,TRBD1,CASIPDRGIGEQYF,TGCGCCAGCATACCGGACAGGGGGATTGGCGAGCAGTACTTC
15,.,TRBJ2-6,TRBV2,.,CASNPDRSGANVLTF,TGTGCCAGCAATCCGGACAGATCTGGGGCCAACGTCCTGACTTTC
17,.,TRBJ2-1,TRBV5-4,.,CASSAPTSQGGYNEQFF,TGTGCCAGCAGCGCCCCGACTAGTCAGGGGGGATACAATGAGCAGTTCTTC
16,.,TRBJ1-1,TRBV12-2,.,CASRSTRGQGVSGAFF,TGTGCAAGTCGCTCCACGAGGGGACAGGGAGTTAGCGGAGCTTTCTTT
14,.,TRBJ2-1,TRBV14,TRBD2,CASSQIAGVVEQFF,TGTGCCAGCAGCCAAATAGCGGGAGTTGTTGAGCAGTTCTTC
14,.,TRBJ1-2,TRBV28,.,CASTLPGANYGYTF,TGTGCCAGCACCTTGCCCGGAGCTAACTATGGCTACACCTTC
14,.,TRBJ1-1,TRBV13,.,CASSLGLGDTEAFF,TGTGCCAGCAGCTTGGGCCTCGGTGACACTGAAGCTTTCTTT
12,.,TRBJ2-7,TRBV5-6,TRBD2,CASSFGGGEQYF,TGTGCCAGCAGCTTCGGCGGGGGCGAGCAGTACTTC
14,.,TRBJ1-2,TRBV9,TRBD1,CASSIGQGKVGYTF,TGTGCCAGCAGCATTGGACAGGGGAAAGTTGGCTACACCTTC
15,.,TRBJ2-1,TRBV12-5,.,CASGPPGIAYNEQFF,TGTGCTAGTGGACCCCCAGGTATAGCCTACAATGAGCAGTTCTTC
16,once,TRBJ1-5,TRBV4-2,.,CASSQATGWDNQPQHF,TGTGCCAGCAGCCAAGCTACGGGGTGGGACAATCAGCCCCAGCATTTT
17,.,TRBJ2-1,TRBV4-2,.,CASSQGELDISYNEQFF,TGTGCCAGCAGCCAAGGGGAACTAGATATATCCTACAATGAGCAGTTCTTC
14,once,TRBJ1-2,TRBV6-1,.,CASSEQSGSGGYTF,TGTGCCAGCAGTGAACAATCAGGGTCGGGTGGCTACACCTTC
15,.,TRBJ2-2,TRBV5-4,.,CASSLMDRNTGELFF,TGTGCCAGCAGCTTAATGGACAGGAACACCGGGGAGCTGTTTTTT
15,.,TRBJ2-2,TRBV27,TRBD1,CASTPSGTGTGELFF,TGTGCCAGCACCCCATCCGGGACAGGGACCGGGGAGCTGTTTTTT
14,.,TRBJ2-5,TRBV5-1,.,CASSLAQGSETQYF,TGCGCCAGCAGCTTGGCCCAGGGGTCAGAGACCCAGTACTTC
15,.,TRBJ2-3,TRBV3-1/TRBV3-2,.,CASSPQATSTDTQYF,TGTGCCAGCAGCCCCCAAGCAACTAGCACAGATACGCAGTATTTT
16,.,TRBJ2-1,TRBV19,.,CASSMGDRLRSDEQFF,TGTGCCAGTAGTATGGGAGACAGGTTGCGATCAGATGAGCAGTTCTTC
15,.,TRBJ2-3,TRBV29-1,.,CSVERGGLSTDTQYF,TGCAGCGTTGAGAGGGGGGGACTTAGCACAGATACGCAGTATTTT
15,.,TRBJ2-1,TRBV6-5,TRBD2,CASKNLAGSYNEQFF,TGTGCCAGCAAGAATCTAGCGGGTTCATACAATGAGCAGTTCTTC
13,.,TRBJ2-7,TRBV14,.,CASSQAIYGEQYF,TGTGCCAGCAGCCAAGCAATATACGGGGAGCAGTACTTC